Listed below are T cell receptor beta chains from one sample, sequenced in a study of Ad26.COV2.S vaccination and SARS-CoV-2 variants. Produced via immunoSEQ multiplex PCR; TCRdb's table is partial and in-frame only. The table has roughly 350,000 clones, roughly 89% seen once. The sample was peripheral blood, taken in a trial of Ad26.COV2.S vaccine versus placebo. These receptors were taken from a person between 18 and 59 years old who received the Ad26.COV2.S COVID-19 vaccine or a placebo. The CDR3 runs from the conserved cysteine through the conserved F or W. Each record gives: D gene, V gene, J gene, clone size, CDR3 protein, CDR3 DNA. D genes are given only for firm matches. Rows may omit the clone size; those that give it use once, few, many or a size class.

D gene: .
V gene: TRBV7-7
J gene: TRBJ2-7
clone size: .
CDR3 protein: CASSLGSGNSYEQYF
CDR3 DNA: TGTGCTAGCAGCTTAGGCTCCGGCAACTCCTACGAGCAGTACTTC

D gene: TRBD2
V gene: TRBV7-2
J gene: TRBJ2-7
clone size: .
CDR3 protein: CASSPGRGLAGSYEQYF
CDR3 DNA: TGTGCCAGCAGCCCCGGGCGGGGACTAGCGGGTTCCTACGAGCAGTACTTC

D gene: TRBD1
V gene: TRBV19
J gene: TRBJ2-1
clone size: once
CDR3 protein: CASSLHTGGGNEQFF
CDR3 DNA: TGTGCCAGTAGTCTCCACACAGGGGGTGGGAATGAGCAGTTCTTC

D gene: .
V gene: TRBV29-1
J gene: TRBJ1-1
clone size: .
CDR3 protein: CSVPRYGEAFF
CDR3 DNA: TGCAGCGTACCCCGATACGGTGAAGCTTTCTTT

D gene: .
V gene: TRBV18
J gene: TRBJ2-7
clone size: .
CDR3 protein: CASSPTAFVYEQYF
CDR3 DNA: TGTGCCAGCTCCCCGACCGCGTTTGTCTACGAGCAGTACTTC

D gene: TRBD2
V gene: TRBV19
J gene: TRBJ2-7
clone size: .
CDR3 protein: CASSITLAGDYEQYF
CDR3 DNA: TGTGCCAGTAGCATAACACTAGCGGGAGATTACGAGCAGTACTTC

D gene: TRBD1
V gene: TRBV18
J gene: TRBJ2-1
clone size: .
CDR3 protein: CASSPPGTVYNEQFF
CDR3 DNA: TGTGCCAGCTCACCACCTGGGACAGTCTACAATGAGCAGTTCTTC

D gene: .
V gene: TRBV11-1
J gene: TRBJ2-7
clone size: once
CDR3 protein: CASRFSVDYEQYF
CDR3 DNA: TGTGCCAGCAGATTCTCAGTGGACTACGAGCAGTACTTC

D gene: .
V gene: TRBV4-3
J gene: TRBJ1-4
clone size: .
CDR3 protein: CASSQDLAGGGEKLFF
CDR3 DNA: TGCGCCAGCAGCCAAGATCTCGCCGGGGGAGGGGAAAAACTGTTTTTT

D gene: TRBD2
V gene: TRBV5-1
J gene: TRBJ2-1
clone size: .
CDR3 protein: CASTRPASGRREQFF
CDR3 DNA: TGCGCCAGCACCAGGCCGGCTAGCGGGAGGCGGGAGCAGTTCTTC

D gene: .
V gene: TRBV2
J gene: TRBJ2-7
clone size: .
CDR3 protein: CASSEMNYEQYF
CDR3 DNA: TGTGCCAGCAGTGAAATGAACTACGAGCAGTACTTC

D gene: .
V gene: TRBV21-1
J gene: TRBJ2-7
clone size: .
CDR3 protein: CASSKSPTSGSSYEQYF
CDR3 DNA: TGTGCCAGCAGCAAGTCCCCGACTAGCGGGAGCTCCTACGAGCAGTACTTC

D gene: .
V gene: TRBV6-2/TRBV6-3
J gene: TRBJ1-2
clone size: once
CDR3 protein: CASSYGPEVDYGYTF
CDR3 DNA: TGTGCCAGCAGTTACGGGCCGGAAGTGGACTATGGCTACACCTTC

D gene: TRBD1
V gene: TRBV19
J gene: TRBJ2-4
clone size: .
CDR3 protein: CASSSRTGGNIQYF
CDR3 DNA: TGTGCCAGTAGTTCTAGGACAGGTGGAAACATTCAGTACTTC

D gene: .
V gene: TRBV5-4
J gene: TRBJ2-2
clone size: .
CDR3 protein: CASSLGLANTGELFF
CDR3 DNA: TGTGCCAGCAGCTTGGGGCTAGCGAACACCGGGGAGCTGTTTTTT

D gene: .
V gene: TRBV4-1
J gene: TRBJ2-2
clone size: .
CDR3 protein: CASSQDGFVGELFF
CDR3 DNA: TGCGCCAGCAGCCAAGACGGGTTTGTCGGGGAGCTGTTTTTT

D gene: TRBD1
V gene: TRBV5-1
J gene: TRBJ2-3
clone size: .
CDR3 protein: CASSLATGVTDTQYF
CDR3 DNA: TGCGCCAGCAGCTTGGCCACAGGGGTCACAGATACGCAGTATTTT

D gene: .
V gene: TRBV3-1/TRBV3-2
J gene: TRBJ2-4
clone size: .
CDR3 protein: CASSQGYQGIQYF
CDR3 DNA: TGTGCCAGCAGCCAAGGATATCAGGGCATTCAGTACTTC

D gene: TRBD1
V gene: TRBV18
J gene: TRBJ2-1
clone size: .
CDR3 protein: CASSLDRAYNEQFF
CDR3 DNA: TGTGCCAGCTCACTGGACAGGGCGTACAATGAGCAGTTCTTC

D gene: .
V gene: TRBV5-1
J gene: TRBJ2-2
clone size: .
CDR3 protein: CASSLEGATGELFF
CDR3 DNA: TGCGCCAGCAGCTTGGAAGGGGCCACCGGGGAGCTGTTTTTT

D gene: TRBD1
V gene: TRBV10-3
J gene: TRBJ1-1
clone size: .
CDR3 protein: CAISGQGGDTEAFF
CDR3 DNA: TGTGCCATCAGTGGACAGGGTGGGGACACTGAAGCTTTCTTT

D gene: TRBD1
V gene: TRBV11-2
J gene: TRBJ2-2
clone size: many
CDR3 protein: CASSQIGGGGELFF
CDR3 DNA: TGTGCCAGCAGCCAAATAGGGGGCGGCGGGGAGCTGTTTTTT